This T cell receptor beta chain was sequenced during a study of T-cell reconstitution after alpha-beta-depleted transplantation in children. In this sample, this clonotype turned up many times. This sample's TCRbeta library carried unique molecular identifier barcodes. TCRdb fed the PCR reads into MiXCR, producing one record per CDR3 protein. The table lists almost 500,000 distinct CDR3 sequences, roughly 10% of them singletons. Sequenced here: PBMCs, sampled before TCRalphabeta/CD19-depleted stem cell transplant. The clonotype comes from a child aged 2 to 10 with inherited bone marrow failure, due to receive a stem cell transplant.

The CDR3 DNA follows: TGTGCCAGCAGCTTATGGCTAGCGGGGAACAATGAGCAGTTCTTC. It encodes CASSLWLAGNNEQFF. The rearrangement joins TRBV5-5 to TRBJ2-1; 9 bases align to TRBD2. CDR1 and CDR2 (germline): SGHKS, YYEKEE (reference sequence). The CDR3 is made up of 15 amino acids. J was trimmed by 5 bases and V by 2 bases; bases with no gene match: 5.